A single sample is the source of the 14 T cell receptor beta chains below, sequenced in a study of blood T cell repertoires in COVID-19. The table came from immunoSEQ multiplex PCR; TCRdb's copy has only in-frame clones and leaves some out. The table lists 59,000 or so clones, 80% of them singletons. What was sequenced was peripheral blood. The source is a man aged 60-69 years with acute or convalescent COVID-19.

V gene TRBV5-6 combines with J gene TRBJ2-1, with 10 bases fitting TRBD2. The CDR3 runs to 15 residues. The germline V gene has CDR1 SGHDT and CDR2 YYEEEE. Unmatched junction bases numbered 4, after V lost 0 bases and J lost 7 bases. CDR3: CASSLGVLAGNEQFF. The CDR3 nucleotides read TGTGCCAGCAGCTTGGGTGTACTAGCGGGAAATGAGCAGTTCTTC. The complete variable domain, with remaining parts taken from reference TRBV5-6 and TRBJ2-1, reads DAGVTQSPTHLIKTRGQQVTLRCSPKSGHDTVSWYQQALGQGPQFIFQYYEEEERQRGNFPDRFSGHQFPNYSSELNVNALLLGDSALYLCASSLGVLAGNEQFFGPGTRLTVL.

The genes are TRBV12-5 and TRBJ2-1, with D possibly matching TRBD1 (6 bases). V was trimmed by 1 base and J by 5 bases, leaving 12 bases between them. Looked up from germline, CDR1 is LGHNT and CDR2 is FRNRAP. The CDR3 contains 15 residues. The DNA of the CDR3 is TGTGCTAGTGGTTTGGGCACAGGGACCAACAATGAGCAGTTCTTC. This sequence encodes CASGLGTGTNNEQFF. The full variable domain, rest sourced from reference TRBV12-5 and TRBJ2-1, is DARVTQTPRHKVTEMGQEVTMRCQPILGHNTVFWYRQTMMQGLELLAYFRNRAPLDDSGMPKDRFSAEMPDATLATLKIQPSEPRDSAVYFCASGLGTGTNNEQFFGPGTRLTVL.

The chain carries TRBV5-6 and TRBJ2-5, with TRBD1 identical over 11 bases. The V segment lost 6 bases and the J segment 5 bases; nucleotides outside the gene matches: 9. The germline V gene has CDR1 SGHDT and CDR2 YYEEEE. The CDR3 has 15 residues. The CDR3 DNA reads TGTGCCAGCAACCCTCCGGGACAGGGGGGGGAGACCCAGTACTTC. It specifies CASNPPGQGGETQYF.

The V gene is TRBV19, the J gene TRBJ2-5; no clear D. The V end was cut by 3 bases, the J end by 4 bases, with 12 bases between. Germline CDR1 LNHDA, CDR2 SQIVND (reference sequence). The CDR3 has 14 residues. The CDR3 reads CASSIFWSGETQYF. As DNA, the CDR3 is TGTGCCAGTAGTATCTTTTGGTCCGGAGAGACCCAGTACTTC.

The chain carries TRBV6-5 and TRBJ1-1; 9 nucleotides align to TRBD1. Losses at the gene ends were 0 bases for V and 5 bases for J; bases not matched to a gene: 4. Germline CDR1 MNHEY, CDR2 SVGAGI. CDR3 length: 15 amino acids. The CDR3 sequence is CASSYSNRGRTEAFF. The CDR3 nucleotides are TGTGCCAGCAGTTACTCAAACAGGGGGCGGACTGAAGCTTTCTTT.

This clone was counted between two and nine times. The rearrangement joins TRBV6-5 to TRBJ2-5, with TRBD1 identical over 12 bases. CDR1 MNHEY and CDR2 SVGAGI come from the germline V gene. Trimming cost V 6 bases and J 4 bases; bases outside gene matches: 6. The CDR3 length is 15 residues. CDR3 coding DNA: TGTGCCAGCAGGACCGGGACAGGGGGCATAGAGACCCAGTACTTC. Its translation: CASRTGTGGIETQYF.

The gene calls are TRBV6-1 and TRBJ2-7, with D possibly TRBD2 on 5 matching bases. V was cut by 2 bases and J by 5 bases, with 16 bases left in between. Looked up from germline, CDR1 is MNHNS and CDR2 is SASEGT. This CDR3 spans 15 amino acids. CDR3 protein: CASSELGLRGDEQYF. The CDR3 DNA sequence: TGTGCCAGCAGTGAACTAGGGTTACGGGGTGACGAGCAGTACTTC.

V usage is TRBV6-1 and J usage is TRBJ2-6, with 7 positions matching TRBD1. The CDR3 runs 16 residues. The germline V gene encodes CDR1 MNHNS and CDR2 SASEGT. Trimming cost V 6 bases and J 2 bases; bases outside gene matches: 7. The CDR3 nucleotides are TGTGCCAGCAGGGAAATCGACAGGGCTGGGGCCAACGTCCTGACTTTC. Its translation: CASREIDRAGANVLTF.

This clone was detected a few times. V and J are TRBV11-2 and TRBJ1-3; no clear D gene. Trimming took 8 bases from V and 4 from J, leaving 18 bases between them. Germline loops: CDR1 SGHAT, CDR2 FQNNGV. This CDR3 spans 15 amino acids. The CDR3 DNA reads TGTGCCAGCGCCACCTACGAAGTCGCCGGAAACACCATATATTTT. Translating it yields CASATYEVAGNTIYF.

The chain is built from TRBV6-5 and TRBJ2-1, with 8 bases matching TRBD1. The V and J ends lost 4 bases and 14 bases, in that order; junction bases with no gene match: 7. The germline V gene encodes CDR1 MNHEY and CDR2 SVGAGI. The CDR3 is 12 amino acids. CDR3 coding DNA: TGTGCCAGCAGTTTGGGAAACAGGGGGGAGTTCTTC. As protein: CASSLGNRGEFF.

The chain carries TRBV5-1 and TRBJ2-1; tentative D call: TRBD2 (6 bases). The germline V gene has CDR1 SGHRS and CDR2 YFSETQ. The CDR3 has 13 amino acids. Trimming left V 2 bases short and J 8 bases short, with 11 bases between. The CDR3, as DNA: TGCGCCAGCAGCTTTACCGGGGAGGATGAGCAGTTCTTC. It yields the protein CASSFTGEDEQFF.

The chain is built from TRBV9 and TRBJ1-3, with D tentatively TRBD1 (6 bases). V was clipped by 3 bases and J by 0 bases, with 13 bases between them. Germline CDR1 SGDLS, CDR2 YYNGEE. The CDR3 consists of 16 residues. The CDR3 nucleotides are TGTGCCAGCAGCGCCCGGACAGCCGGCTCTGGAAACACCATATATTTT. Translation: CASSARTAGSGNTIYF.

This clone was detected only a few times. V is TRBV6-5 and J is TRBJ1-5; no definite D call. This CDR3 spans 12 amino acids. Germline CDR1 reads MNHEY; CDR2 reads SVGAGI. V was cut by 7 bases and J by 6 bases, with 10 bases left in between. CDR3 in DNA: TGTGCCAGCAATGGCAATGGTCAGCCCCAGCATTTT. Translated: CASNGNGQPQHF.

V usage is TRBV2 and J usage is TRBJ1-6; 11 bases are a match to TRBD1. Germline lookup yields CDR1 SNHLY and CDR2 FYNNEI. J was trimmed by 10 bases and V by 6 bases; bases with no gene match: 5. CDR3 length equals 14 residues. The CDR3 loop reads CASRDRGQGSPLHF. CDR3 DNA sequence: TGTGCCAGCAGGGACAGGGGGCAGGGATCACCCCTCCACTTT.